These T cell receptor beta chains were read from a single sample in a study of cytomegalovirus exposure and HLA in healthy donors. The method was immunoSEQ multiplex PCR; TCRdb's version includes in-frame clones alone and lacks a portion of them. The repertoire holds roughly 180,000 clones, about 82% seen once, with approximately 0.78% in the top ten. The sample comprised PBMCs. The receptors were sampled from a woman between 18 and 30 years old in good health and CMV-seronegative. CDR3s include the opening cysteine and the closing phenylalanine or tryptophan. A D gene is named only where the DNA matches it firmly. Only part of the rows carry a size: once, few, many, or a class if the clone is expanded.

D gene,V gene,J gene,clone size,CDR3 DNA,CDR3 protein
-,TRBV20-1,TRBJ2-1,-,TGCAGTGCTAGAGTTAGCAATGAGCAGTTCTTC,CSARVSNEQFF
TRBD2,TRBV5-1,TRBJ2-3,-,TGCGCCAGCAGCTTTCCCTGGGCTAGCGGGAGCACCACCAGGGATACGCAGTATTTT,CASSFPWASGSTTRDTQYF
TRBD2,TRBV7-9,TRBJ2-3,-,TGTGCCAGCAGCCCTAGCGTAGCGGGTGTTACAGATACGCAGTATTTT,CASSPSVAGVTDTQYF
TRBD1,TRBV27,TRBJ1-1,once,TGTGCCAGCAGTTTGGACAGGACCCTTGGGGGGACTGAAGCTTTCTTT,CASSLDRTLGGTEAFF
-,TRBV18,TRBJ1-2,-,TGTGCCAGCTCACCACCGGCCAGGGGTGGCTACACCTTC,CASSPPARGGYTF
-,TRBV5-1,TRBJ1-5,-,TGCGCCAGCAGCTCGGGGGTCAATCAGCCCCAGCATTTT,CASSSGVNQPQHF
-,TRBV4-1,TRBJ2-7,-,TGCGCCAGCAGCTCTCAAACTAGTTACAGGGTCTCCTACGAGCAGTACTTC,CASSSQTSYRVSYEQYF
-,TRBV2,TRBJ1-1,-,TGTGCCAGCAGTGAAGCCGTGAACACTGAAGCTTTCTTT,CASSEAVNTEAFF
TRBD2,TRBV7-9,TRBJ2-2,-,TGTGCCAGCAGCTTAGGGTTAGCGGGAGCTGCAAACGGGGAGCTGTTTTTT,CASSLGLAGAANGELFF
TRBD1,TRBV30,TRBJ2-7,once,TGTGCCTCCACCGACAGGGTCGGCTACGAGCAGTACTTC,CASTDRVGYEQYF
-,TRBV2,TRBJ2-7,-,TGTGCCAGCAGCGGAATGGGGAGACAGGAGAGCTCCTACGAGCAGTACTTC,CASSGMGRQESSYEQYF
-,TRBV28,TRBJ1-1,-,TGTGCCAGCAAGAGACACCGAACGACTGAAGCTTTCTTT,CASKRHRTTEAFF
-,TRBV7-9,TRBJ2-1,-,TGTGCCAGCCGCGGAAAACTATACAATGAGCAGTTCTTC,CASRGKLYNEQFF
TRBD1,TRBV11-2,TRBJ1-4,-,TGTGCCAGCACGGGACAGGGGTTTGGAAAACTGTTTTTT,CASTGQGFGKLFF
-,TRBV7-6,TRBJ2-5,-,TGTGCCAGCAGCTTAAGGAGCGTGGCTATCCAAGAGACCCAGTACTTC,CASSLRSVAIQETQYF
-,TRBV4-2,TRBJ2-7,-,TGTGCCAGCAGCCAAGAAGGGAGTACGGGTCTACTACGCGAGCAGTACTTC,CASSQEGSTGLLREQYF
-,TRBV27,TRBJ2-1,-,TGTGCCAGCAGTTTATCAGTTAGCTACAATGAGCAGTTCTTC,CASSLSVSYNEQFF
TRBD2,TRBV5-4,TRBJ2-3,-,TGTGCCAGCAGCCAAGGACTAGCGGGGGCGGATACGCAGTATTTT,CASSQGLAGADTQYF
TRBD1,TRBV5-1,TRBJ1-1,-,TGCGCCAGCAGCTTAGGACAGGGCCTTTTGAACACTGAAGCTTTCTTT,CASSLGQGLLNTEAFF
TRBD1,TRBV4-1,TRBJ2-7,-,TGCGCCAGCCGAGGGACAGCCTCCTACGAGCAGTACTTC,CASRGTASYEQYF
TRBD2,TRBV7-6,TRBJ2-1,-,TGTGCCAGCAGCTTAGCCGGGACTAGTGGCAATGAGCAGTTCTTC,CASSLAGTSGNEQFF
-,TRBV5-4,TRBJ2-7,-,TGTGCCAGCAGCTTGGAGGGAGGATCAATATCCTACGAGCAGTACTTC,CASSLEGGSISYEQYF
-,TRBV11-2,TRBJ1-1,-,TGTGCCAGCAGCTACGGGAAAACTGAAGCTTTCTTT,CASSYGKTEAFF
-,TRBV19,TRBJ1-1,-,TGTGCCAGTAGTATAGACCCGGGACACCTGAACATGAACACTGAAGCTTTCTTT,CASSIDPGHLNMNTEAFF
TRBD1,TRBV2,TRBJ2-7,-,TGTGCCAGCAGTGAATCCGGGGGGGGACAGGGGGTATTGTCCGAGCAGTACTTC,CASSESGGGQGVLSEQYF
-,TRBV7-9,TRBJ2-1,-,TGTGCCAGCAGCCGACAACGGGAAAACAATGAGCAGTTCTTC,CASSRQRENNEQFF
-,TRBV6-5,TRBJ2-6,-,TGTGCCAGCACAAGGTACAGCTCTGGGGCCAACGTCCTGACTTTC,CASTRYSSGANVLTF
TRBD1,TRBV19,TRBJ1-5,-,TGTGCCAGTATCGGACAGGGAAGCAATCAGCCCCAGCATTTT,CASIGQGSNQPQHF
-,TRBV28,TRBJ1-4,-,TGTGCCAGCAGTGCAGGTGCAACTAATGAAAAACTGTTTTTT,CASSAGATNEKLFF
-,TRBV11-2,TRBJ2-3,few,TGTGCCAGCAGGGGGCCCGGGGATACGCAGTATTTT,CASRGPGDTQYF
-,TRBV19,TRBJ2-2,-,TGTGCCAGTAGCGCGAAGAACACCGGGGAGCTGTTTTTT,CASSAKNTGELFF
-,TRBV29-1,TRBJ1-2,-,TGCAGCGTTGAGGGGGTGGGAGGGACCGGCTACACCTTC,CSVEGVGGTGYTF
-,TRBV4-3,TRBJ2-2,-,TGCGCCAGCAGCCAAGCAGGGAAAACCGGGGAGCTGTTTTTT,CASSQAGKTGELFF
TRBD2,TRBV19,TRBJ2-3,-,TGTGCCAGTAGTACCTCTAGCGGGTGGGGTGATACGCAGTATTTT,CASSTSSGWGDTQYF
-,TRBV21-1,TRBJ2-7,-,TGTGCCAGCAACCTCCGGGACAGGGCAAGCGAGCAGTACTTC,CASNLRDRASEQYF
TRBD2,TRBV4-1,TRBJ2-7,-,TGCGCCAGCAGCCAATGGACTAGCGACTACGAGCAGTACTTC,CASSQWTSDYEQYF
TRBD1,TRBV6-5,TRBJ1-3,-,TGTGCCAGCAGTTATGACAGGGTAATCTCTGGAAACACCATATATTTT,CASSYDRVISGNTIYF
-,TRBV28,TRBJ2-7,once,TGTGCCAGCAGTTTAGCCGGTACTACCCGCTCGCTCCTCCAGTACTTC,CASSLAGTTRSLLQYF